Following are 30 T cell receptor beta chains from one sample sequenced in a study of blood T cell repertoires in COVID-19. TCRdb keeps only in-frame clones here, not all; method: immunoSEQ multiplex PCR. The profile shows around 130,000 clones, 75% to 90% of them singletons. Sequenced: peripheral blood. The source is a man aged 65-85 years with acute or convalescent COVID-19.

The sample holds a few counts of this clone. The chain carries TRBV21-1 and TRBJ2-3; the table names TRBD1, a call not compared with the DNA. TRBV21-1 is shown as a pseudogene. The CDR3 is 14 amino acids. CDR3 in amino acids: CASSKRKGADTQYF. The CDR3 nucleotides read TGTGCCAGCAGCAAAAGAAAGGGGGCAGATACGCAGTATTTT.

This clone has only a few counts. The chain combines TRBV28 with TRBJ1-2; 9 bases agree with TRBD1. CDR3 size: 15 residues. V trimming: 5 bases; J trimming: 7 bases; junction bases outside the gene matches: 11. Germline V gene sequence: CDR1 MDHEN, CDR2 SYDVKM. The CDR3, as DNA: TGTGCCAGCAGTCCGATACAGGGGGCGCTGGGTGGCTACACCTTC. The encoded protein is CASSPIQGALGGYTF.

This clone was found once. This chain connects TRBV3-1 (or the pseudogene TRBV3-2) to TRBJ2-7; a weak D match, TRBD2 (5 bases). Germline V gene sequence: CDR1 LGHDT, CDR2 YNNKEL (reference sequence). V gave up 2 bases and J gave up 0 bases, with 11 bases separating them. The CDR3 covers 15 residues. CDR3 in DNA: TGTGCCAGCAGCCAACTTCTGGGGAGCTCCTACGAGCAGTACTTC. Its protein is CASSQLLGSSYEQYF.

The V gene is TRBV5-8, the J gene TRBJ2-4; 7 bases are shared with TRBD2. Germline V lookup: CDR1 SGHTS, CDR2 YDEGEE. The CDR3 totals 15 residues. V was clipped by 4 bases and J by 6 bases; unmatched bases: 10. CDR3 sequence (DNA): TGTGCCAGCAGCCCCTGGGGAGGGACGGGAAACATTCAGTACTTC. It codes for CASSPWGGTGNIQYF.

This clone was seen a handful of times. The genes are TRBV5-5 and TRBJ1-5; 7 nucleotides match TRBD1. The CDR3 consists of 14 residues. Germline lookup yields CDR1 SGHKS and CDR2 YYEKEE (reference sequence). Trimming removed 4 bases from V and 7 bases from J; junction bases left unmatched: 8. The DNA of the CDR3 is TGTGCCAGCAGCCCTACAGGGGTGGAACAGCCCCAGCATTTT. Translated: CASSPTGVEQPQHF.

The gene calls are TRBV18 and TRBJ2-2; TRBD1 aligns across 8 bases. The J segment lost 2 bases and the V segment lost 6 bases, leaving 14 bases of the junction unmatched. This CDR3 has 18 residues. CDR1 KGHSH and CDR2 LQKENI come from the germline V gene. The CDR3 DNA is TGTGCCAGCTCCCCCGCCAGGCAGGGGGCGCGAAACACCGGGGAGCTGTTTTTT. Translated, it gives CASSPARQGARNTGELFF.

The CDR3 DNA follows: TGCGCCAGCGGAACAGGGCCAGGAAAAGCTTTCTTT. Its protein is CASGTGPGKAFF. The genes are TRBV5-1 and TRBJ1-1, with D possibly TRBD1 on 6 matching bases. CDR3 size: 12 residues. The germline V gene encodes CDR1 SGHRS and CDR2 YFSETQ. V lost 7 bases, J lost 9 bases, and 16 bases lay in between.

CDR3 in amino acids: CASSLDGQALSGANVLTF. For the CDR3, the DNA is TGTGCCAGCAGCTTAGACGGACAGGCCCTCTCTGGGGCCAACGTCCTGACTTTC. The V call is TRBV7-3, the J call TRBJ2-6; 7 nucleotides line up with TRBD1. The CDR3 has 18 residues. The germline CDR1 and CDR2 sequences are SGHTA and FQGTGA. V shed 2 bases, J shed 0 bases, and the junction held 7 bases outside the gene matches. The full variable domain, with the rest looked up from reference TRBV7-3 and TRBJ2-6, is GAGVSQTPSNKVTEKGKYVELRCDPISGHTALYWYRQSLGQGPEFLIYFQGTGAADDSGLPNDRFFAVRPEGSVSTLKIQRTERGDSAVYLCASSLDGQALSGANVLTFGAGSRLTVL.

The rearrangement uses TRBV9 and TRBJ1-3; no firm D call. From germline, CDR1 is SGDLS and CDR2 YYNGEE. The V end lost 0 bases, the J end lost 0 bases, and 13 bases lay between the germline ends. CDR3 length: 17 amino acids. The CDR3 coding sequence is TGTGCCAGCAGCGTAGACAGCAGCAGCATCTCTGGAAACACCATATATTTT. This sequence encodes CASSVDSSSISGNTIYF.

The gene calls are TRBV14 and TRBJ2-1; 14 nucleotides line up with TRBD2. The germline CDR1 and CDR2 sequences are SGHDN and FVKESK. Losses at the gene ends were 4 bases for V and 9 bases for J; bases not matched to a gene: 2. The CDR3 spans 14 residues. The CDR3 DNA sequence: TGTGCCAGCAGCCGACTAGCGGGGGGGGCTGAGCAGTTCTTC. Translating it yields CASSRLAGGAEQFF.

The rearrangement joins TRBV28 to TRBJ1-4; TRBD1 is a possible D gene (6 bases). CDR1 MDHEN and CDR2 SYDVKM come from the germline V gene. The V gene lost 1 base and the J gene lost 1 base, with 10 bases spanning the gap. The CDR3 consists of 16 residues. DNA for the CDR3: TGTGCCAGCAGTTTATTTGGGACAAGAACTAATGAAAAACTGTTTTTT. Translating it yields CASSLFGTRTNEKLFF.

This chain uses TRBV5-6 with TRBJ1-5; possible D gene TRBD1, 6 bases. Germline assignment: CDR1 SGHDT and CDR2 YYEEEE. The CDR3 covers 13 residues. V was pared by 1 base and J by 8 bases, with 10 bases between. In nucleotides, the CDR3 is TGTGCCAGCAGCTTGTCAGGGGCAGAGCCCCAGCATTTT. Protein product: CASSLSGAEPQHF.

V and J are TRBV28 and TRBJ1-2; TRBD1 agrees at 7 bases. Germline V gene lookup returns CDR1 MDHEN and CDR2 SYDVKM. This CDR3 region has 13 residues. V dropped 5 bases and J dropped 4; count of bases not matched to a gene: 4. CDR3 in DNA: TGTGCCAGCAGTGGGGACAGAGCCTATGGCTACACCTTC. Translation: CASSGDRAYGYTF.

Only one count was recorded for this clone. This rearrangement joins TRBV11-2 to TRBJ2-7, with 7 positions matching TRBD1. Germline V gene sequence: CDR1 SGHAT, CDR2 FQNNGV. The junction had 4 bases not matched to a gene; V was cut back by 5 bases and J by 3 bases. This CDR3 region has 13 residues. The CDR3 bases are TGTGCCAGCAGCGTGGGACAGAACTACGAGCAGTACTTC. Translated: CASSVGQNYEQYF. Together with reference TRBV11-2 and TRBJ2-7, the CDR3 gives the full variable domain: EAGVAQSPRYKIIEKRQSVAFWCNPISGHATLYWYQQILGQGPKLLIQFQNNGVVDDSQLPKDRFSAERLKGVDSTLKIQPAKLEDSAVYLCASSVGQNYEQYFGPGTRLTVT.

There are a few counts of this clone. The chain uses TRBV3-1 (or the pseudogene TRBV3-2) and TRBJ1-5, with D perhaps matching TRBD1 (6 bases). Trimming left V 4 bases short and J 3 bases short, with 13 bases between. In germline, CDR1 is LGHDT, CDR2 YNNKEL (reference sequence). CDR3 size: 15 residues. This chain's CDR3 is CASSLTTGVNQPQHF. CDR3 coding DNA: TGTGCCAGCAGCCTTACGACAGGCGTCAATCAGCCCCAGCATTTT.

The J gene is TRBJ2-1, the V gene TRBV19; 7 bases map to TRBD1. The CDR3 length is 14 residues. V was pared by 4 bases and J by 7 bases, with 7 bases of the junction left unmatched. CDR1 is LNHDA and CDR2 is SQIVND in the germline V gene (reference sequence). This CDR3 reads CASSKGQYGNEQFF. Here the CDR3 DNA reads TGTGCCAGTAGTAAGGGACAGTATGGGAATGAGCAGTTCTTC.

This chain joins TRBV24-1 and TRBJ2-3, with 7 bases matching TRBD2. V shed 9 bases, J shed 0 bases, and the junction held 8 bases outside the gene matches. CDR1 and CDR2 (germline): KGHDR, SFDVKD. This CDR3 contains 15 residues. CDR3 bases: TGTGCCACCTCGACTTCGGGGGGAAGCACAGATACGCAGTATTTT. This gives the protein CATSTSGGSTDTQYF.

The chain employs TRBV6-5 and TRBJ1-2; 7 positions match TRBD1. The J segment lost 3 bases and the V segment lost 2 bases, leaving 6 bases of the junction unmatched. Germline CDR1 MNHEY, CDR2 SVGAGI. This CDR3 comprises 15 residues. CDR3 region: CASSYPRQGDYGYTF. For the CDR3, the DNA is TGTGCCAGCAGTTACCCACGTCAGGGGGACTATGGCTACACCTTC.

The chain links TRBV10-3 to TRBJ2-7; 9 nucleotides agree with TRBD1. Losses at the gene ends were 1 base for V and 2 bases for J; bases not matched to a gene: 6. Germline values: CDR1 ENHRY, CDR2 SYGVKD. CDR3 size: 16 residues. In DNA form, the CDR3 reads TGTGCCATCAGTGAGTTAAACCGGGACAGGGCCTACGAGCAGTACTTC. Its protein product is CAISELNRDRAYEQYF.

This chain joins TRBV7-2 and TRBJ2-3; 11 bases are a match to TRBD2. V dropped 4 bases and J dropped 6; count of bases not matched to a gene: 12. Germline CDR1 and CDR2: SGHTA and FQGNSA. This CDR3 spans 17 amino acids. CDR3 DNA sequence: TGTGCCAGCAGCTCACGGGAGACTAGCGGGGAAAAGGATACGCAGTATTTT. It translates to CASSSRETSGEKDTQYF.

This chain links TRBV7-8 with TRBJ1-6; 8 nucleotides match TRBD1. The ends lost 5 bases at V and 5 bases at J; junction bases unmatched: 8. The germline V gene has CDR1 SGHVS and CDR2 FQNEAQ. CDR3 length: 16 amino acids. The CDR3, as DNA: TGTGCCAGCAGCCAGCGGACAGGGTACGATAATTCACCCCTCCACTTT. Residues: CASSQRTGYDNSPLHF.

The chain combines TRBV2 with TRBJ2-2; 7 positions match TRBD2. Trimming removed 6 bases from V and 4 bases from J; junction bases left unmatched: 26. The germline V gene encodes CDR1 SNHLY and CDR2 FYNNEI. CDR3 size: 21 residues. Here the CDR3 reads CASRSPRLASGGRPTTGELFF. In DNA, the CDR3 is TGTGCCAGCAGAAGCCCCCGGTTGGCTAGCGGTGGGAGGCCGACCACCGGGGAGCTGTTTTTT.

CDR3 nucleotides: TGCAGCGTCCGACAGGTGATGGGCACTGAAGCTTTCTTT. It is translated as CSVRQVMGTEAFF. The chain joins TRBV29-1 to TRBJ1-1; D is perhaps TRBD1 (6 bases). The CDR3 contains 13 residues. Trimming shortened V by 6 bases and J by 4 bases, and 15 bases separated the two germline ends. In germline, CDR1 is SQVTM, CDR2 ANQGSEA.

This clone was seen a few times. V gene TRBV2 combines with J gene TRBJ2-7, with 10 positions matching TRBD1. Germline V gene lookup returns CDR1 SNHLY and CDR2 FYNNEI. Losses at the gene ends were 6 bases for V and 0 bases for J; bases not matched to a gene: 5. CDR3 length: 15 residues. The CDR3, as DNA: TGTGCCAGCAGAAGGGACAGGGGAGGCTCCTACGAGCAGTACTTC. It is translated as CASRRDRGGSYEQYF. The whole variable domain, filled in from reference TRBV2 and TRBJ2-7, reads EPEVTQTPSHQVTQMGQEVILRCVPISNHLYFYWYRQILGQKVEFLVSFYNNEISEKSEIFDDQFSVERPDGSNFTLKIRSTKLEDSAMYFCASRRDRGGSYEQYFGPGTRLTVT.

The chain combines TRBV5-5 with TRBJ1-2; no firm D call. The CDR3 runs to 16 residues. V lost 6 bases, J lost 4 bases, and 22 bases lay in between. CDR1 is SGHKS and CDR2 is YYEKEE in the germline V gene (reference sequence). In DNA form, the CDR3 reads TGTGCCAGCACCGTAGCGGTCGGAGTTTCTTCCTATGGCTACACCTTC. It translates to CASTVAVGVSSYGYTF.

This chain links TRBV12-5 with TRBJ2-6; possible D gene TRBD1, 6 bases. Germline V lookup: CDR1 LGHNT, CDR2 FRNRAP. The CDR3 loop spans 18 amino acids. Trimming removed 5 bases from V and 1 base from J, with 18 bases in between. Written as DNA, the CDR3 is TGTGCTAGTGGTCTCCAGACAGGACCTAGTTCTGGGGCCAACGTCCTGACTTTC. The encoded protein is CASGLQTGPSSGANVLTF. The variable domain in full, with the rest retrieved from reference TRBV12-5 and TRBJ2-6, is DARVTQTPRHKVTEMGQEVTMRCQPILGHNTVFWYRQTMMQGLELLAYFRNRAPLDDSGMPKDRFSAEMPDATLATLKIQPSEPRDSAVYFCASGLQTGPSSGANVLTFGAGSRLTVL.

In nucleotides, the CDR3 is TGTGCTAGTGGTTTGGAACCGGGGAGCAATCAGCCCCAGCATTTT. Translated: CASGLEPGSNQPQHF. V gene TRBV12-5 combines with J gene TRBJ1-5; D ambiguous. Between the trimmed V and J ends, which lost 1 base and 1 base, there was a span of 8 bases. The CDR3 is made up of 15 amino acids. From germline, CDR1 is LGHNT and CDR2 FRNRAP.

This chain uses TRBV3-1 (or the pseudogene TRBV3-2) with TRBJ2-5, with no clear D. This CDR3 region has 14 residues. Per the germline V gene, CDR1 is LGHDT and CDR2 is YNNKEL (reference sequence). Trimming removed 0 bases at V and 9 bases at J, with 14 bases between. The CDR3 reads CASSQDGQVLAQYF. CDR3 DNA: TGTGCCAGCAGCCAAGACGGCCAGGTATTGGCCCAGTACTTC.

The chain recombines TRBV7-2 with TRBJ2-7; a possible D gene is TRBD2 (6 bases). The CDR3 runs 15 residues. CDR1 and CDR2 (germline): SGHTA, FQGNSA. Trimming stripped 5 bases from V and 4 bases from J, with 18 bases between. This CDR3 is CASSESRDRLYEQYF. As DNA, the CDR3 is TGTGCCAGCAGCGAATCGCGGGACCGGTTATACGAGCAGTACTTC.

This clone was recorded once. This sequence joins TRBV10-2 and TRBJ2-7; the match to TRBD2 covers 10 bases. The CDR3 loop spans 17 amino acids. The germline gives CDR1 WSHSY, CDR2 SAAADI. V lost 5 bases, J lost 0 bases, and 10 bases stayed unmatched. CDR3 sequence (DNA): TGCGCCAGCAGTTGGCCTACTAGCGGGGTGAGCTCCTACGAGCAGTACTTC. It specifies CASSWPTSGVSSYEQYF.